The rows below give T cell receptor beta chains drawn from one sample of a study of control samples from healthy donors and cancer patients. Clones were sequenced by immunoSEQ multiplex PCR, and TCRdb holds only the in-frame ones, with some missing. Of about 160,000 clones listed, roughly 95% are singletons. Sequences were obtained from blood. Receptors were obtained from a woman in her 30s in good health. Each CDR3 is given with its conserved first and last residue. D genes are given only for firm matches. Clone size appears in some rows only: once, few, many, or a class for an expanded clone.

J: TRBJ2-1; V: TRBV5-1; size: .; D: TRBD1; CDR3: CASSLMDRGWDEQFF; DNA: TGCGCCAGCAGCTTGATGGACAGGGGGTGGGATGAGCAGTTCTTC
J: TRBJ2-5; V: TRBV15; size: .; D: .; CDR3: CATSTDYSQETQYF; DNA: TGTGCCACCAGCACCGACTATTCCCAAGAGACCCAGTACTTC
J: TRBJ1-1; V: TRBV7-3; size: .; D: TRBD1; CDR3: CASSRGQGGSYTEAFF; DNA: TGTGCCAGCAGCCGGGGACAGGGAGGTAGTTACACTGAAGCTTTCTTT
J: TRBJ2-1; V: TRBV7-2; size: .; D: .; CDR3: CASSPETAFPYNEQFF; DNA: TGTGCCAGCAGCCCCGAGACTGCTTTCCCCTACAATGAGCAGTTCTTC
J: TRBJ2-7; V: TRBV14; size: .; D: .; CDR3: CASSQAFHSKHYEQYF; DNA: TGTGCCAGCAGCCAAGCCTTTCACAGCAAACACTACGAGCAGTACTTC
J: TRBJ1-1; V: TRBV30; size: .; D: TRBD1; CDR3: CAWSTGDRAKNTEAFF; DNA: TGTGCCTGGAGCACGGGGGACAGGGCCAAGAACACTGAAGCTTTCTTT
J: TRBJ2-7; V: TRBV11-2; size: .; D: .; CDR3: CASSSGVRGLGEQYF; DNA: TGTGCCAGCAGTTCGGGTGTCCGGGGCCTTGGGGAGCAGTACTTC
J: TRBJ1-1; V: TRBV6-5; size: .; D: .; CDR3: CASRVGLDTEAFF; DNA: TGTGCCAGCAGGGTGGGATTGGACACTGAAGCTTTCTTT
J: TRBJ1-2; V: TRBV6-1; size: .; D: .; CDR3: CASSEGVGSVYGYTF; DNA: TGTGCCAGCAGTGAAGGAGTAGGGTCGGTCTATGGCTACACCTTC
J: TRBJ1-4; V: TRBV6-5; size: .; D: .; CDR3: CASSRGPNEKLFF; DNA: TGTGCCAGCAGTCGCGGGCCGAATGAAAAACTGTTTTTT
J: TRBJ2-7; V: TRBV29-1; size: few; D: .; CDR3: CSVELGGTTYEQYF; DNA: TGCAGCGTTGAGCTAGGGGGAACTACCTACGAGCAGTACTTC
J: TRBJ2-3; V: TRBV7-9; size: .; D: .; CDR3: CASSLAEGPNTQYF; DNA: TGTGCCAGCAGCTTAGCGGAGGGCCCGAATACGCAGTATTTT
J: TRBJ2-5; V: TRBV19; size: .; D: .; CDR3: CASSPVGRVGETQYF; DNA: TGTGCCAGTAGTCCAGTGGGCCGGGTCGGAGAGACCCAGTACTTC
J: TRBJ2-1; V: TRBV5-4; size: .; D: .; CDR3: CASSLVGSPKEAEQFF; DNA: TGTGCCAGCAGCTTGGTTGGGAGCCCCAAGGAGGCTGAGCAGTTCTTC
J: TRBJ2-7; V: TRBV21-1; size: .; D: .; CDR3: CASSSTGTLPQPSYEQYF; DNA: TGTGCCAGCAGCTCGACCGGGACACTTCCGCAACCCTCCTACGAGCAGTACTTC